This TCR beta chain was recorded in a study of CD8 T cells in ankylosing spondylitis. The study, taken as a whole, reports: Enrichment of disease-linked clones was reportedly significant in matched ankylosing spondylitis synovial fluid. Earlier work had already found some motif variants in reactive arthritis synovial fluid and blood. Apparently characteristic of ankylosing spondylitis blood was a TCR beta motif (about 8 highly homologous variants).

This clonotype was detected only a few times. No antigen is known for it. Each TCR beta library was made by quantitative 5'-RACE that incorporated molecular barcodes. Via MiXCR, TCRdb re-called the 5' RACE reads, giving one row per CDR3 protein. In the table there are about 170,000 distinct CDR3 sequences, around 20% of which are singletons. The germline CDR1 and CDR2 sequences are DFQATT and SNEGSKA (reference sequence). V lost 5 bases and J lost 7; bases outside the gene matches: 12. This CDR3 comprises 16 residues. Sequenced sample: blood, either unsorted or a sorted T cell fraction (not recorded which). This sequence originates from a male donor with ankylosing spondylitis or in good health (not recorded which). This chain uses TRBV20-1 with TRBJ1-5; TRBD1 matches at 12 bases. This chain's CDR3 is CSALNDRDRGLQPQHF. The CDR3 DNA follows: TGCAGTGCTCTCAACGACCGGGACAGGGGGCTACAGCCCCAGCATTTT.